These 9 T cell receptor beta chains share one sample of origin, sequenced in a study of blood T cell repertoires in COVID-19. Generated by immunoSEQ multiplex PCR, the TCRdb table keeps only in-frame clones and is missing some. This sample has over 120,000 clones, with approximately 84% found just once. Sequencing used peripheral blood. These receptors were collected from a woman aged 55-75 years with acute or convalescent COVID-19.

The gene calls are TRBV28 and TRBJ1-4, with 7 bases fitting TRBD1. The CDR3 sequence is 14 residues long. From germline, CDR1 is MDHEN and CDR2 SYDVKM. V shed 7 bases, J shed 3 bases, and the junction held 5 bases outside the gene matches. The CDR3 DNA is TGTGCCAGCACCCCGGGACAGCCTAATGAAAAACTGTTTTTT. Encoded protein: CASTPGQPNEKLFF.

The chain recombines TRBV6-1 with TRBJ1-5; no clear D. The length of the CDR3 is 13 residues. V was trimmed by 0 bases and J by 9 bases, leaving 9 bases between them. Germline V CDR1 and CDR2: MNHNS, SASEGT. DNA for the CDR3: TGTGCCAGCAGTGAAGCTCGGGATGGGCCCCAGCATTTT. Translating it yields CASSEARDGPQHF.

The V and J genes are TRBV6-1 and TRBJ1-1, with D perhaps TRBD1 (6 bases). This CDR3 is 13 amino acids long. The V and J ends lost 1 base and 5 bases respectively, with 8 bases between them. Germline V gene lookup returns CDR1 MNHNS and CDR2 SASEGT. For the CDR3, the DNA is TGTGCCAGCAGTGAAGGACAGGTGACTGAAGCTTTCTTT. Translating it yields CASSEGQVTEAFF.

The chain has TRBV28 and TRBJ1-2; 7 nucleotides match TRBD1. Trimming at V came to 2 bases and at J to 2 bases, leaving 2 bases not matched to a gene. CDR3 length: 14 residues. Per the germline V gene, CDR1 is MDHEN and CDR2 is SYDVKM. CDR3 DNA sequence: TGTGCCAGCAGTTTAGCGGACAGGAACTATGGCTACACCTTC. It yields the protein CASSLADRNYGYTF.

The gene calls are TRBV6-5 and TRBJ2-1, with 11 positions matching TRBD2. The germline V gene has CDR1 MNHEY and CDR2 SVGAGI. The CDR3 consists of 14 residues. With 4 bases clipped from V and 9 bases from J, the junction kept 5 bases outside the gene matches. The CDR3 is CASSFLAGGFEQFF. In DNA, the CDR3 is TGTGCCAGCAGTTTCCTAGCGGGAGGATTTGAGCAGTTCTTC.

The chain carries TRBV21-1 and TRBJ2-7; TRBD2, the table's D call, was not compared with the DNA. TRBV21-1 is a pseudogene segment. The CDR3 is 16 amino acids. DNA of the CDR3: TGTGCCAGCAGCACAACTAGCGGCCAAGACAACTACGAGCAGTACTTC. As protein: CASSTTSGQDNYEQYF.

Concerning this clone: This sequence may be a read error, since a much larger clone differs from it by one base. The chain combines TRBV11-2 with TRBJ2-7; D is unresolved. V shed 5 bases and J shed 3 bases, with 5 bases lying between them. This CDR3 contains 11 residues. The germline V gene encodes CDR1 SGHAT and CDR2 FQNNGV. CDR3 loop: CASSRVYEQYF. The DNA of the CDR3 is TGTGCCAGCAGCCGAGTCTACGAGCAGTACTTC.

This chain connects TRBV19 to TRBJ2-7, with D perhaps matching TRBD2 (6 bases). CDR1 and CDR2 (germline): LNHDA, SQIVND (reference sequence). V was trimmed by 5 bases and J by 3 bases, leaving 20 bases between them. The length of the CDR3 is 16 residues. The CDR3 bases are TGTGCCAGTAGTGGGAGTCTCGGGAGAAAGGACTACGAGCAGTACTTC. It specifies CASSGSLGRKDYEQYF.

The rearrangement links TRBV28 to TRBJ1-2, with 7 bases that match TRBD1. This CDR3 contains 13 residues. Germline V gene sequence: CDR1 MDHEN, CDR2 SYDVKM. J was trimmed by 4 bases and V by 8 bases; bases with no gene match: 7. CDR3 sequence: CASGGGVSYGYTF. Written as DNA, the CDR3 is TGTGCCAGCGGAGGGGGCGTAAGCTATGGCTACACCTTC.